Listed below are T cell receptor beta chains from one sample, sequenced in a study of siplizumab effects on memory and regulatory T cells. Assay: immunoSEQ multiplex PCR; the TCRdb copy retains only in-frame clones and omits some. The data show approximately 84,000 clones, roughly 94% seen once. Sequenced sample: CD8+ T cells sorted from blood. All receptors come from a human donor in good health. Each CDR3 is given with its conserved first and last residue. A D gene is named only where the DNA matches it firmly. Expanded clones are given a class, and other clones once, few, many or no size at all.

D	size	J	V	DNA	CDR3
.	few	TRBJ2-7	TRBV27	TGTGCCAGCAGGAATGAGGTGGGCTCCTACGAGCAGTACTTC	CASRNEVGSYEQYF
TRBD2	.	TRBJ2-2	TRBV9	TGTGCCAGCAGCGCACCTGGACTAGAGGCGAACACCGGGGAGCTGTTTTTT	CASSAPGLEANTGELFF
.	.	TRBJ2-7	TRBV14	TGTGCCAGCAGCGGACGCAATGTCTCCTACGAGCAGTACTTC	CASSGRNVSYEQYF
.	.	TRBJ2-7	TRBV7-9	TGTGCCAGCACCCCTTGGGCAGGGAGCTCCTACGAGCAGTACTTC	CASTPWAGSSYEQYF
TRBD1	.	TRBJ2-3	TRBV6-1	TGTGCCAGCAGTGAAAGCTGGGGACAGGGTCAATATACGCAGTATTTT	CASSESWGQGQYTQYF
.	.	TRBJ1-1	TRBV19	TGTGCCAGTAGGACGGGGGGGAACACTGAAGCTTTCTTT	CASRTGGNTEAFF
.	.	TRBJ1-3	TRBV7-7	TGTGCTAGCAGCTTAGGGCAGAACTCTGGAAACACCATATATTTT	CASSLGQNSGNTIYF
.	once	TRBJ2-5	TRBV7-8	TGTGCCAGCAGCTTCCAGGGGCCCCAGTGGGAGACCCAGTACTTC	CASSFQGPQWETQYF
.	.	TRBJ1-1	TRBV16	TGTGCCAGCAGCCAGCACCAAACAAACACTGAAGCTTTCTTT	CASSQHQTNTEAFF
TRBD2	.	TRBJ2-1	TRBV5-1	TGCGCCAGCAGCTTTACTAGCGGCAATGAGCAGTTCTTC	CASSFTSGNEQFF
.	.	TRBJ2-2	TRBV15	TGTGCCACCAGCAGAGATCGGTTCGTCGGGGAGCTGTTTTTT	CATSRDRFVGELFF
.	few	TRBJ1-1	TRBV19	TGTGCCAGTGACAGTTCGGGGCCGAACACTGAAGCTTTCTTT	CASDSSGPNTEAFF
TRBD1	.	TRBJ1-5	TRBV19	TGTGCCAGTCACTCGACTAACACAGGGGGAAATCAGCCCCAGCATTTT	CASHSTNTGGNQPQHF
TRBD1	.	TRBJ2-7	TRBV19	TGTGCCAGTAGGACGACAGGGGGCGATTACGGCGAGCAGTACTTC	CASRTTGGDYGEQYF
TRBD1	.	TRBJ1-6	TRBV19	TGTGCCAGTAGTATGACAGGGGCTGTGAATTCACCCCTCCACTTT	CASSMTGAVNSPLHF
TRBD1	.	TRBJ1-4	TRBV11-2	TGTGCCAGCAGCTTATGGACAGGGGATGAAAAACTGTTTTTT	CASSLWTGDEKLFF
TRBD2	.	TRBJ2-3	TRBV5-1	TGCGCCAGCAGCCCCGGGACTAGCGGGAGTACAGATACGCAGTATTTT	CASSPGTSGSTDTQYF
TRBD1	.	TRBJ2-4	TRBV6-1	TGTGCCAGTAGTGAAGCAGGGGGCCAAAACATTCAGTACTTC	CASSEAGGQNIQYF
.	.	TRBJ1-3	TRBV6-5	TGTGCCAGCAGTTACGGTCAGGGGCTGTATGGAAACACCATATATTTT	CASSYGQGLYGNTIYF
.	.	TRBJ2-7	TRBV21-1	TGTGCCAGCAGCAACAAGAGCGGGGCAAACCCCTACGAGCAGTACTTC	CASSNKSGANPYEQYF
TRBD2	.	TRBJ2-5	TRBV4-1	TGCGCCAGCAGCCCAAGGGGACTAGCGGCCCAAGAGACCCAGTACTTC	CASSPRGLAAQETQYF
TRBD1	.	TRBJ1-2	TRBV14	TGTGCCAGCAGCCAAGGGCAGGGGGATTTCTATGGCTACACCTTC	CASSQGQGDFYGYTF
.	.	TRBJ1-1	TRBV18	TGTGCCAGCTCACCGGACGGGTCGAACACTGAAGCTTTCTTT	CASSPDGSNTEAFF
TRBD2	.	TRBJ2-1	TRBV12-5	TGTGCTAGTGGTTTGGTACGGCTAGCGGGAGGTACTTCCTACAATGAGCAGTTCTTC	CASGLVRLAGGTSYNEQFF
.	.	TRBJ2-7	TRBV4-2	TGTGCCAGCAGCCAAGAAGCGAGGGATCCCTACGAGCAGTACTTC	CASSQEARDPYEQYF
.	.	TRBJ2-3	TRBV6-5	TGTGCCAGCAGTTACGCCGGACAACGCACAGATACGCAGTATTTT	CASSYAGQRTDTQYF
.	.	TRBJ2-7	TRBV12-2	TGTGCAAGTCGCTCCTCGACTAGCGAGAATTCCTACGAGCAGTACTTC	CASRSSTSENSYEQYF
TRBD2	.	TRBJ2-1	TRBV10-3	TGTGCCATCAGTGACGCGGGAGGGCCCTACAATGAGCAGTTCTTC	CAISDAGGPYNEQFF
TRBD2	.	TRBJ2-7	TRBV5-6	TGTGCCAGCAGCTACAGGACTAGCGGAGGCTACGAGCAGTACTTC	CASSYRTSGGYEQYF
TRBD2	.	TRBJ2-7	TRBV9	TGTGCCAGCAGCGAGGGACTAGCGGCCTCCTACGAGCAGTACTTC	CASSEGLAASYEQYF